The 7 T cell receptor beta chains presented below share a single source sample, sequenced in a study of T-cell memory formation after mild COVID-19 listed by TCRdb under 2021. Library creation used 5' RACE. The sequencer listed for this sample is Illumina NovaSeq 6000. The public reads were reanalyzed by TCRdb: fastp trimming at Q25, MiXCR alignment, in-frame beta chains only. Entries that share a CDR3 protein sequence are merged under the most common genes and DNA. The sample table contains approximately 150,000 distinct CDR3 sequences; only one count was recorded for 19% of them. The ten largest clones represent about 2.3% of the sample. Material: PBMCs or a T cell subset sorted from them (not recorded which). The receptor set was obtained from an adult woman who had mild COVID-19 (a few samples of this study predate the infection). The sample titles of this study are shuffled in the database, so cell type and time point are left out; the donor was told from shared clones.

This sequence joins TRBV6-5 and TRBJ1-1; 8 nucleotides agree with TRBD1. The CDR3 loop spans 12 amino acids. After removal of 6 bases from V and 7 bases from J, the junction contained 4 bases not matched to a gene. CDR1 is MNHEY, CDR2 SVGAGI, per germline. CDR3: CASSRGQGEAFF. CDR3 DNA: TGTGCCAGCAGCCGCGGACAGGGTGAAGCTTTCTTT.

The V call is TRBV11-3, the J call TRBJ2-1; 16 bases fit TRBD2. The J segment lost 2 bases and the V segment lost 5 bases, leaving 12 bases of the junction unmatched. Germline V gene data show CDR1 as SGHNT and CDR2 as YENEEA. The CDR3 is 20 residues long. CDR3: CASSPRRGLAGGSAYNEQFF. Written as DNA, the CDR3 is TGTGCCAGCAGCCCCCGGAGGGGACTAGCGGGAGGGAGCGCCTACAATGAGCAGTTCTTC.

This clonotype came up many times. The chain employs TRBV7-9 and TRBJ2-1; perhaps TRBD2 as D (5 bases). The germline gives CDR1 SEHNR, CDR2 FQNEAQ (reference sequence). CDR3 length: 16 residues. V was pared by 1 base and J by 1 base, with 11 bases between. CDR3 bases: TGTGCCAGCAGCTTAGGGGCGGGCCTGTCCTACAATGAGCAGTTCTTC. Its protein is CASSLGAGLSYNEQFF. The variable domain in full, with the rest retrieved from reference TRBV7-9 and TRBJ2-1, is DTGVSQNPRHKITKRGQNVTFRCDPISEHNRLYWYRQTLGQGPEFLTYFQNEAQLEKSRLLSDRFSAERPKGSFSTLEIQRTEQGDSAMYLCASSLGAGLSYNEQFFGPGTRLTVL.

CDR3 loop: CASSFRGRDGYTF. The CDR3 DNA follows: TGTGCCAGCAGTTTTCGGGGGCGGGATGGCTACACCTTC. The chain carries TRBV12-3 or TRBV12-4 and TRBJ1-2, with a possible D match to TRBD1 (6 bases). The CDR3 is 13 amino acids. V gave up 3 bases and J gave up 6 bases, with 11 bases separating them.

There are a few counts of this clonotype. The rearrangement joins TRBV20-1 to TRBJ1-6, with no clear D. V shed 3 bases and J shed 10 bases, with 13 bases lying between them. CDR1 and CDR2 from the germline V gene are DFQATT and SNEGSKA (reference sequence). The CDR3 is 13 amino acids. The CDR3 DNA sequence: TGCAGTGCTAGTATGACGGTTCGATCACCCCTCCACTTT. This codes for CSASMTVRSPLHF.

This clonotype was picked up many times. J is TRBJ2-7 and V is TRBV5-1; 9 nucleotides align to TRBD2. Germline values: CDR1 SGHRS, CDR2 YFSETQ. Unmatched junction bases numbered 9, after V lost 8 bases and J lost 6 bases. This CDR3 contains 13 residues. The CDR3 region has the DNA TGCGCCAGTTCGGGACTAGCAGGGGGCGAGCAGTACTTC. It specifies CASSGLAGGEQYF.

Ten or more counts support this clonotype. V and J are TRBV20-1 and TRBJ1-6; 10 bases are shared with TRBD1. V gave up 5 bases and J gave up 8 bases; unmatched junction bases: 9. The CDR3 spans 15 residues. The V gene's germline CDR1 is DFQATT and CDR2 SNEGSKA (reference sequence). CDR3 DNA sequence: TGCAGTGCTCGCCGAGGGGGGACAGGGGATTCACCCCTCCACTTT. This gives the protein CSARRGGTGDSPLHF.